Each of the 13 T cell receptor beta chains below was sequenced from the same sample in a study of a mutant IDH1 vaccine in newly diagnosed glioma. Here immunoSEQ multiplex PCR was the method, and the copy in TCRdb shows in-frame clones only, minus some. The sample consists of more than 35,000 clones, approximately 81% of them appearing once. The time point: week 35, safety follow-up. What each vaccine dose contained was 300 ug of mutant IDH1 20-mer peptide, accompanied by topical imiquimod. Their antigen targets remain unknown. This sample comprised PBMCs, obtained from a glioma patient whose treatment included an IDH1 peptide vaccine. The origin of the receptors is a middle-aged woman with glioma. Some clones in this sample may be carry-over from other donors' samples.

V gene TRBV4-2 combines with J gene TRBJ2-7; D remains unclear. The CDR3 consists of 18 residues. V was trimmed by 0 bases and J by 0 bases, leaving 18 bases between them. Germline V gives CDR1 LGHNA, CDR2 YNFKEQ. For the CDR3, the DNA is TGTGCCAGCAGCCAAGACCTACGTAAGCGCAAGATCTCCTACGAGCAGTACTTC. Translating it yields CASSQDLRKRKISYEQYF.

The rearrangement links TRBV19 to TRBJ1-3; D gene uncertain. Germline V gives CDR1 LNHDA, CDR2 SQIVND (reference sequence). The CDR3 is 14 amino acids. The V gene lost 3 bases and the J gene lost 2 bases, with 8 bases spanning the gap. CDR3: CASSISPPGNTIYF. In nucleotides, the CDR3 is TGTGCCAGTAGTATCAGTCCCCCTGGAAACACCATATATTTT.

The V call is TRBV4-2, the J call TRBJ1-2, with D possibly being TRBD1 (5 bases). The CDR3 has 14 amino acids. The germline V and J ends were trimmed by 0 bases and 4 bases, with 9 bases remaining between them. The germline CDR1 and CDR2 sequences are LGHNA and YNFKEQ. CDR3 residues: CASSQERGGYGYTF. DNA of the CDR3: TGTGCCAGCAGCCAAGAGAGGGGAGGCTATGGCTACACCTTC.

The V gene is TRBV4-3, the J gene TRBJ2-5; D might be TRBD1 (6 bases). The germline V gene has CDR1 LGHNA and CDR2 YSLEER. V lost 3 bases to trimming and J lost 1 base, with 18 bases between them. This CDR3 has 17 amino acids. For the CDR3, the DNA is TGCGCCAGCAGCCATGGAAGGCAGGGGATTAGCCAAGAGACCCAGTACTTC. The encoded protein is CASSHGRQGISQETQYF.

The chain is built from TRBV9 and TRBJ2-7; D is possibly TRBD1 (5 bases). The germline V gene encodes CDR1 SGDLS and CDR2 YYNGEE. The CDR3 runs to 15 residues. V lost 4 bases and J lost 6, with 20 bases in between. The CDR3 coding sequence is TGTGCCAGCAGCTTGGACACGTCGATCCGTGGCGAGCAGTACTTC. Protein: CASSLDTSIRGEQYF.

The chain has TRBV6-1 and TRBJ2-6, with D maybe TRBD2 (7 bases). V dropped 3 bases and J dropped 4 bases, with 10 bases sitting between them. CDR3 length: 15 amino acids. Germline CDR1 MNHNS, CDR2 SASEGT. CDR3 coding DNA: TGTGCCAGCAGTGACCGGGGGGCCGGGGCCAACGTCCTGACTTTC. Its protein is CASSDRGAGANVLTF.

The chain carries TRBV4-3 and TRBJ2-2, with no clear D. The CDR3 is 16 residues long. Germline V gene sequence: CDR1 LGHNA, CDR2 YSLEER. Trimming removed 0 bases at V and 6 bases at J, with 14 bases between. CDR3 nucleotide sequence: TGCGCCAGCAGCCAAGATACACAAAGGGAAGCCGGGGAGCTGTTTTTT. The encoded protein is CASSQDTQREAGELFF.

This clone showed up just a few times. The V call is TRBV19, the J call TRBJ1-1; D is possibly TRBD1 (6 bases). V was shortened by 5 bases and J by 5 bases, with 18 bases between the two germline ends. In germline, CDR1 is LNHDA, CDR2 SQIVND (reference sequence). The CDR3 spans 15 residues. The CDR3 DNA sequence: TGTGCCAGTAGTGTCTCGGGGGCTGAATGGACTGAAGCTTTCTTT. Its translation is CASSVSGAEWTEAFF.

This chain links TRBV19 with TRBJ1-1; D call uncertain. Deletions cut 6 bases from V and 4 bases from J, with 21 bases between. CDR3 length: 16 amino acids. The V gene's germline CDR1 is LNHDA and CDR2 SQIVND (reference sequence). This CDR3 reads CASRAPYSVGFTEAFF. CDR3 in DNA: TGTGCCAGTAGGGCCCCATACTCGGTGGGTTTCACTGAAGCTTTCTTT.

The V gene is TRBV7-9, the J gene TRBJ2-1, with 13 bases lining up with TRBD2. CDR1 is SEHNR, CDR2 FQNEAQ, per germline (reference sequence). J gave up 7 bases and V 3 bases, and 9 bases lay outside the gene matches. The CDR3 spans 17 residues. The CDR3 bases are TGTGCCAGCAGCTTGACTAGCGGGGGGTCATGGGTAAATGAGCAGTTCTTC. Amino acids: CASSLTSGGSWVNEQFF.

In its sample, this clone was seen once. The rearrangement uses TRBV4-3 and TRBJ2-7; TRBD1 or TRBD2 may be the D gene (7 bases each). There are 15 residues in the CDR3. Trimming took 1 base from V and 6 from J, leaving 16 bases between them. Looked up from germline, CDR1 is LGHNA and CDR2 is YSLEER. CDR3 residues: CASSQGESRGGEQYF. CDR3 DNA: TGCGCCAGCAGCCAAGGAGAGTCCAGGGGGGGCGAGCAGTACTTC.

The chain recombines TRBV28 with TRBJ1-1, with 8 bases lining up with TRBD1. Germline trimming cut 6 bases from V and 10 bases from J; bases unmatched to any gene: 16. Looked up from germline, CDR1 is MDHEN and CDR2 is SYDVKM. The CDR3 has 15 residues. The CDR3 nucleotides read TGTGCCAGCAGAGGACAGGGAATAGGCCTCGGAGGAGCTTTCTTT. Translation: CASRGQGIGLGGAFF.

This CDR3 is CATSRGGSSDTQYF. The CDR3 DNA sequence: TGTGCCACCAGCAGAGGGGGGAGTTCAGATACGCAGTATTTT. The chain links TRBV15 to TRBJ2-3, with D perhaps being TRBD1 or TRBD2 (5 bases each). CDR3 size: 14 residues. Germline V gives CDR1 LNHNV, CDR2 YYDKDF (reference sequence). The V and J ends lost 1 base and 4 bases respectively, with 9 bases between them.